The clone carrying this TCR beta chain was seen a handful of times. The antigen remains unidentified. A sample-barcoded 5' primer and a J-beta primer mix were used in a second PCR of roughly 6 to 11 cycles. TCRdb passed the 5' RACE reads through MiXCR, listing each CDR3 protein once. The profile shows over a million distinct CDR3 sequences, approximately 42% of them singletons. Trimming removed 7 bases at V and 6 bases at J, with 10 bases between. The length of the CDR3 is 13 residues. The data originate from a study of blood T cells in healthy people across ages. Study-wide results and limits: Estimates of total diversity, which came from one million sequenced T cells, were considered to be underestimates.

Every participating donor contributed roughly 9.6 milliliters of peripheral blood through a draw. Sequenced sample: blood. The clonotype comes from a young woman in good health. The chain couples TRBV12-3 or TRBV12-4 to TRBJ2-6, with D hard to call. CDR3 coding DNA: TGTGCCAGCACTCCCTCCGAGGCCAACGTCCTGACTTTC. Amino acids: CASTPSEANVLTF.